The present T cell receptor beta chain was sequenced within a study of T cells after yellow fever vaccination. This clonotype was recorded many times. Looked up from germline, CDR1 is SGHDT and CDR2 is YYEEEE. This CDR3 comprises 14 residues. V lost 3 bases and J lost 2; bases outside the gene matches: 3. TCRdb redid the calling of the 5' RACE reads with MiXCR, one entry per CDR3 protein. The sample has some 340,000 distinct CDR3 sequences, 9.5% to 12% seen once. The TCR originated in a young man who received the YFV17D yellow fever vaccine. This rearrangement joins TRBV5-6 to TRBJ2-5; 8 nucleotides agree with TRBD1. Material: CD4+ T cells sorted from PBMCs, obtained 45 days after the yellow fever booster vaccination. The CDR3 bases are TGTGCCAGCAGCTCATACAGGGGGCAAGAGACCCAGTACTTC. The encoded protein is CASSSYRGQETQYF. Together with reference TRBV5-6 and TRBJ2-5, the CDR3 gives the full variable domain: DAGVTQSPTHLIKTRGQQVTLRCSPKSGHDTVSWYQQALGQGPQFIFQYYEEEERQRGNFPDRFSGHQFPNYSSELNVNALLLGDSALYLCASSSYRGQETQYFGPGTRLLVL.